A single sample gave rise to the 13 T cell receptor beta chains below, sequenced in a study of cytomegalovirus exposure and HLA in healthy donors. This PCR relied on a set of 60 Vbeta primers and 13 Jbeta primers. TCRdb's copy holds only in-frame clones and misses some; the assay was immunoSEQ multiplex PCR. Of fewer than 200,000 clones listed, roughly 13% are singletons. Input material: PBMCs. These receptors were obtained from a man between 45 and 60 years old in good health and CMV-seropositive.

This clone was counted a few times. The chain carries TRBV7-2 and TRBJ1-5; weak D call: TRBD1 (6 bases). This CDR3 spans 16 amino acids. Germline V gene lookup returns CDR1 SGHTA and CDR2 FQGNSA. Between the trimmed V and J ends, which lost 1 base and 9 bases, there was a span of 19 bases. The CDR3: CASSLGDGQRRWPQHF. CDR3 bases: TGTGCCAGCAGCTTAGGGGACGGACAGCGTAGGTGGCCCCAGCATTTT.

CDR3 protein: CASSATGTGGSPLHF. CDR3 nucleotide sequence: TGTGCCAGCAGCGCAACCGGGACAGGGGGCTCACCCCTCCACTTT. This chain connects TRBV2 to TRBJ1-6, with TRBD1 identical over 12 bases. The CDR3 has 15 amino acids. Germline V gene data show CDR1 as SNHLY and CDR2 as FYNNEI. Trimming removed 6 bases from V and 10 bases from J; junction bases left unmatched: 7.

The chain is built from TRBV5-4 and TRBJ1-2, with a tentative D call TRBD1 (6 bases). This CDR3 has 15 residues. Germline CDR1 reads SGHNT; CDR2 reads YYREEE (reference sequence). Trimming took 5 bases from V and 4 from J, leaving 18 bases between them. The DNA for the CDR3 is TGTGCCAGCAGTCTGCGGGGGGCGCATGGCTATGGCTACACCTTC. Protein: CASSLRGAHGYGYTF.

This clone turned up a few times. This chain links TRBV27 with TRBJ1-1; D uncertain. The V gene's germline CDR1 is MNHEY and CDR2 SMNVEV (reference sequence). Trimming stripped 5 bases from V and 4 bases from J, with 17 bases between. The CDR3 has 15 residues. Here the CDR3 DNA reads TGTGCCAGCAGTGCCCAGACTCTCGGTGGCACTGAAGCTTTCTTT. This gives the protein CASSAQTLGGTEAFF.

The chain recombines TRBV15 with TRBJ2-7, with 8 positions matching TRBD1. The ends lost 8 bases at V and 2 bases at J; junction bases unmatched: 8. Per the germline V gene, CDR1 is LNHNV and CDR2 is YYDKDF (reference sequence). This CDR3 region has 14 residues. The CDR3 here is CATGRQQGAYEQYF. The CDR3 coding sequence is TGTGCCACCGGAAGGCAACAGGGGGCCTACGAGCAGTACTTC.

J is TRBJ1-5 and V is TRBV4-1, with a tentative D call TRBD1 (6 bases). This CDR3 region has 17 residues. Germline assignment: CDR1 MGHRA and CDR2 YSYEKL. The ends were cut back, 4 bases at V and 5 bases at J, with 21 bases in the middle. CDR3 nucleotide sequence: TGCGCCAGCAGCCGACTTCACAGGGAATTAAGCCATCAGCCCCAGCATTTT. It specifies CASSRLHRELSHQPQHF.

This clone came up a few times. V is TRBV28 and J is TRBJ1-1; D is undetermined. Germline V CDR1 and CDR2: MDHEN, SYDVKM. The CDR3 runs 13 residues. Trimming cost V 5 bases and J 0 bases, with 7 bases left between them. The CDR3 loop reads CASSNYLNTEAFF. The CDR3, as DNA: TGTGCCAGCAGTAATTACTTGAACACTGAAGCTTTCTTT.

The chain joins TRBV14 to TRBJ1-3; 9 nucleotides agree with TRBD1. In germline, CDR1 is SGHDN, CDR2 FVKESK. V was clipped by 3 bases and J by 2 bases; unmatched bases: 2. There are 15 residues in the CDR3. The DNA of the CDR3 is TGTGCCAGCAGCCACCGGACAGGGGCTGGAAACACCATATATTTT. It encodes CASSHRTGAGNTIYF.

This clone was picked up a small number of times. The rearrangement links TRBV2 to TRBJ1-2; D is ambiguous. Trimming stripped 5 bases from V and 7 bases from J, with 14 bases between. The CDR3 spans 13 residues. Germline CDR1 reads SNHLY; CDR2 reads FYNNEI. The DNA for the CDR3 is TGTGCCAGCAGTACGGACTCCCGGGCTGGCTACACCTTC. As protein: CASSTDSRAGYTF.

This chain joins TRBV4-1 and TRBJ1-5, with 8 bases that match TRBD1. V shed 4 bases, J shed 6 bases, and the junction held 11 bases outside the gene matches. Germline V gene lookup returns CDR1 MGHRA and CDR2 YSYEKL. There are 16 residues in the CDR3. The CDR3 sequence: CASSPTWTGQGQPQHF. CDR3 DNA sequence: TGCGCCAGCAGCCCGACTTGGACAGGGCAGGGTCAGCCCCAGCATTTT.

This chain joins TRBV7-6 and TRBJ2-2; maybe TRBD1 (5 bases). Germline V lookup: CDR1 SGHVS, CDR2 FNYEAQ. CDR3 length: 15 residues. V was clipped by 3 bases and J by 2 bases, with 10 bases between them. This chain's CDR3 is CASSFTGYNTGELFF. CDR3 coding DNA: TGTGCCAGCAGCTTCACAGGCTATAACACCGGGGAGCTGTTTTTT.

The rearrangement links TRBV7-3 to TRBJ2-1; 10 bases are shared with TRBD1. This CDR3 has 17 residues. Trimming took 1 base from V and 2 from J; bases not matched to a gene: 5. Germline-derived CDR1 and CDR2 are SGHTA and FQGTGA. This CDR3 reads CASSLRGDRGAYNEQFF. CDR3 nucleotide sequence: TGTGCCAGCAGCTTAAGGGGGGACAGGGGAGCCTACAATGAGCAGTTCTTC.

This clone turned up a few times. J is TRBJ1-5 and V is TRBV7-6; 12 nucleotides match TRBD1. Germline-derived CDR1 and CDR2 are SGHVS and FNYEAQ. With 1 base clipped from V and 6 bases from J, the junction kept 1 base outside the gene matches. This CDR3 is 15 amino acids long. The CDR3 is CASSLEGQGAQPQHF. CDR3 coding DNA: TGTGCCAGCAGCTTAGAGGGACAGGGGGCTCAGCCCCAGCATTTT.